This T cell receptor beta chain was captured in a study of shared clonotypes between healthy human individuals. Study-wide context: CD4 naive and memory got three plates each, CD8 naive two, CD8 memory one.

Per the germline V gene, CDR1 is DFQATT and CDR2 is SNEGSKA (reference sequence). The CDR3 spans 11 residues. The repertoire was sequenced with immunoSEQ multiplex PCR; TCRdb's copy has only in-frame clones and lacks some. The sample contains roughly 1,000,000 clones, 75% to 80% of which appear only once. To note about this clone: Relative to the germline gene, one junction end is altered; a read error may explain this. Other nucleotide sequences from this sample produce the same CDR3.

The clonotype originates from a man younger than 30 in good health. Some clones in this sample may be carry-over from other donors' samples. The V and J genes are TRBV20-1 and TRBJ2-7, with D perhaps assigned TRBD1 or TRBD2 (5 bases each). Material for sequencing was memory CD4+ T cells from PBMCs. Described subset: CD45RA-negative fraction. CDR3: CSARGAYEQYF. The DNA for the CDR3 is TGCAGTGCAAGAGGGGCCTACGAGCAGTACTTC.